Below, 27 T cell receptor beta chains from the same sample are listed, as sequenced in a study of beta chain features in type 1 diabetes. The isolated RNA, all of it, was reverse transcribed, so expressed TCRB transcripts were what got sequenced. The table came from immunoSEQ multiplex PCR; TCRdb's copy has only in-frame clones and leaves some out. Here the sample spans about 620,000 clones, roughly a sixth being singletons. The sequenced material came from naive CD4+ T cells from blood. The receptor source for this set is a man between 18 and 29 years old in good health.

The rearrangement uses TRBV28 and TRBJ1-1; TRBD1 is a possible D gene (5 bases). CDR1 is MDHEN and CDR2 is SYDVKM in the germline V gene. The ends were cut back, 6 bases at V and 4 bases at J, with 18 bases in the middle. The CDR3 consists of 15 residues. CDR3 bases: TGTGCCAGCAGCCGCCGGGGCCTCGGCCGCACTGAAGCTTTCTTT. Its translation: CASSRRGLGRTEAFF.

This clone was seen more than once but under ten times. The same CDR3 arises from other DNA sequences in this sample as well. The chain joins TRBV7-9 to TRBJ1-1; TRBD1 might be the D (6 bases). The V gene lost 1 base and the J gene lost 7 bases, with 10 bases spanning the gap. From germline, CDR1 is SEHNR and CDR2 FQNEAQ (reference sequence). The length of the CDR3 is 13 residues. The CDR3 here is CASSLVQGGEAFF. As DNA, the CDR3 is TGTGCCAGCAGCTTAGTACAGGGCGGTGAAGCTTTCTTT.

The chain combines TRBV30 with TRBJ1-6, with TRBD1 as a possible D gene (6 bases). CDR3 length: 15 residues. Trimming took off 4 bases at V and 7 bases at J, with 17 bases between the two ends. The germline gives CDR1 GTSNPN, CDR2 SVGIG (reference sequence). As DNA, the CDR3 is TGTGCCTGGAAAGGAGGGGGTAGTACGAATTCACCCCTCCACTTT. Its translation: CAWKGGGSTNSPLHF.

This clone was seen a few times. This chain links TRBV5-1 with TRBJ1-5, with 7 nucleotides matching TRBD1. J lost 2 bases, V lost 4 bases, and 9 bases had no gene match. CDR1 is SGHRS and CDR2 is YFSETQ in the germline V gene. CDR3 length: 16 amino acids. The chain's CDR3 is CASSLGQSPGNQPQHF. In DNA form, the CDR3 reads TGCGCCAGCAGCCTGGGACAGTCCCCAGGCAATCAGCCCCAGCATTTT.

This clone was picked up a small number of times. The chain uses TRBV5-1 and TRBJ2-2, with TRBD1 identical over 7 bases. V was clipped by 7 bases and J by 0 bases; unmatched bases: 3. This CDR3 region has 14 residues. The germline V gene encodes CDR1 SGHRS and CDR2 YFSETQ. The CDR3 spells CASGDRANTGELFF. CDR3 DNA: TGCGCCAGCGGGGACAGAGCGAACACCGGGGAGCTGTTTTTT.

The gene calls are TRBV18 and TRBJ2-2; 9 bases line up with TRBD1. The CDR3 consists of 18 residues. Germline V gives CDR1 KGHSH, CDR2 LQKENI. V lost 3 bases, J lost 2 bases, and 10 bases stayed unmatched. CDR3 loop: CASSPGQGLSLNTGELFF. Here the CDR3 DNA reads TGTGCCAGCTCACCGGGACAGGGACTATCTCTTAACACCGGGGAGCTGTTTTTT.

V gene TRBV13 combines with J gene TRBJ1-2; no firm D call. V was shortened by 3 bases and J by 2 bases, with 7 bases between the two germline ends. The CDR3 is 13 amino acids. Germline CDR1 is PRHDT and CDR2 is FYEKMQ (reference sequence). Here the CDR3 DNA reads TGTGCCAGCAGCTTTTGGCCGAACTATGGCTACACCTTC. Protein product: CASSFWPNYGYTF.

This clone showed up just a few times. The chain has TRBV4-3 and TRBJ2-6; D unclear. From germline, CDR1 is LGHNA and CDR2 YSLEER. The CDR3 is 18 amino acids. Trimming removed 0 bases at V and 0 bases at J, with 12 bases between. CDR3 protein: CASSQDLPRFSGANVLTF. The CDR3 DNA reads as TGCGCCAGCAGCCAAGATTTACCCCGTTTCTCTGGGGCCAACGTCCTGACTTTC.

The CDR3 region is CASRSSSYEQYF. In DNA form, the CDR3 reads TGTGCCAGCAGGAGCAGTTCCTACGAGCAGTACTTC. The chain combines TRBV5-6 with TRBJ2-7; no definite D call. CDR1 is SGHDT and CDR2 is YYEEEE in the germline V gene. The CDR3 is 12 amino acids. The V end was cut by 5 bases, the J end by 1 base, with 7 bases between.

In this sample, this clone turned up a few times. The V and J genes are TRBV6-5 and TRBJ2-2; a weak D match, TRBD2 (5 bases). Trimming removed 4 bases at V and 8 bases at J, with 8 bases between. The germline V gene has CDR1 MNHEY and CDR2 SVGAGI. This CDR3 comprises 12 residues. CDR3 amino acids: CASSLRAGELFF. In DNA, the CDR3 is TGTGCCAGCAGTTTGAGGGCTGGGGAGCTGTTTTTT.

The chain employs TRBV10-3 and TRBJ1-5, with a tentative D call TRBD1 (5 bases). Trimming stripped 6 bases from V and 3 bases from J, with 9 bases between. This CDR3 contains 13 residues. Per the germline V gene, CDR1 is ENHRY and CDR2 is SYGVKD. CDR3 nucleotides: TGTGCCATCAGCAGGACAATCAATCAGCCCCAGCATTTT. Translation gives CAISRTINQPQHF.

This clone was observed a handful of times. This chain connects TRBV14 to TRBJ1-4; 8 nucleotides agree with TRBD1. Germline-derived CDR1 and CDR2 are SGHDN and FVKESK. CDR3 length: 14 amino acids. V was pared by 5 bases and J by 4 bases, with 3 bases of the junction left unmatched. In nucleotides, the CDR3 is TGTGCCAGCAGCGAACAGGGGGGTAATGAAAAACTGTTTTTT. Its protein is CASSEQGGNEKLFF.

This clone has more than one count but fewer than ten. This chain links TRBV14 with TRBJ2-2, with 9 bases matching TRBD1. V shed 5 bases and J 6 bases; nucleotides not matched to a gene: 4. CDR1 SGHDN and CDR2 FVKESK come from the germline V gene. The CDR3 spans 14 residues. The CDR3 loop reads CASSFGQGPGELFF. In nucleotides, the CDR3 is TGTGCCAGCAGCTTCGGACAGGGGCCCGGGGAGCTGTTTTTT. The whole variable domain, filled in from reference TRBV14 and TRBJ2-2, reads EAGVTQFPSHSVIEKGQTVTLRCDPISGHDNLYWYRRVMGKEIKFLLHFVKESKQDESGMPNNRFLAERTGGTYSTLKVQPAELEDSGVYFCASSFGQGPGELFFGEGSRLTVL.

The sample holds a few counts of this clone. This rearrangement joins TRBV9 to TRBJ2-3; 12 nucleotides match TRBD2. V trimming: 5 bases; J trimming: 0 bases; junction bases outside the gene matches: 7. Per germline, CDR1 SGDLS and CDR2 YYNGEE. There are 17 residues in the CDR3. In DNA, the CDR3 is TGTGCCAGCAGTCCGACTAGCGGGGGACCGAGCACAGATACGCAGTATTTT. Its protein product is CASSPTSGGPSTDTQYF. Looking up the rest from reference TRBV9 and TRBJ2-3 gives the full variable domain: DSGVTQTPKHLITATGQRVTLRCSPRSGDLSVYWYQQSLDQGLQFLIQYYNGEERAKGNILERFSAQQFPDLHSELNLSSLELGDSALYFCASSPTSGGPSTDTQYFGPGTRLTVL.

DNA of the CDR3: TGTGCCAGCAGCCAGGGGTCCCAGCTCTCCTACGAGCAGTACTTC. Amino acid sequence: CASSQGSQLSYEQYF. V gene TRBV7-9 combines with J gene TRBJ2-7; TRBD1 might be the D (6 bases). V lost 5 bases and J lost 0, with 14 bases in between. The CDR3 extends over 15 amino acids. CDR1 SEHNR and CDR2 FQNEAQ come from the germline V gene (reference sequence).

V usage is TRBV6-5 and J usage is TRBJ2-2, with D possibly matching TRBD2 (5 bases). CDR1 is MNHEY, CDR2 SVGAGI, per germline. The CDR3 spans 15 residues. V was cut by 6 bases and J by 2 bases, with 13 bases left in between. This CDR3 reads CASRLDQPNTGELFF. The CDR3 DNA follows: TGTGCCAGCAGACTAGACCAGCCCAACACCGGGGAGCTGTTTTTT.

The table lists this clone with a few counts. This CDR3 is also generated by other DNA sequences in the sample. The CDR3 spells CASSIRRGQETQYF. The DNA of the CDR3 is TGTGCCAGTAGTATTCGTCGCGGCCAAGAGACCCAGTACTTC. The rearrangement joins TRBV19 to TRBJ2-5, with D unresolved. CDR3 length: 14 residues. Germline V gene data show CDR1 as LNHDA and CDR2 as SQIVND (reference sequence). Trimming took off 3 bases at V and 1 base at J, with 9 bases between the two ends.

This chain links TRBV15 with TRBJ1-5; D unresolved. This CDR3 comprises 15 residues. The V and J ends lost 0 bases and 6 bases respectively, with 12 bases between them. CDR1 is LNHNV and CDR2 is YYDKDF in the germline V gene (reference sequence). For the CDR3, the DNA is TGTGCCACCAGCAGAGACCCCGCGGGGAGTCAGCCCCAGCATTTT. Translation: CATSRDPAGSQPQHF.

This clone has just a few counts. The gene calls are TRBV29-1 and TRBJ2-1; D remains ambiguous. CDR3 length: 12 amino acids. The V end was cut by 7 bases, the J end by 6 bases, with 13 bases between. CDR1 is SQVTM and CDR2 is ANQGSEA in the germline V gene. CDR3 sequence: CSGGQPANEQFF. CDR3 bases: TGCAGCGGTGGCCAGCCTGCCAATGAGCAGTTCTTC.

About this clone: Other nucleotide sequences in the sample specify the same CDR3. The chain combines TRBV5-1 with TRBJ1-1; no clear D gene. V shed 0 bases and J shed 0 bases, with 6 bases lying between them. The CDR3 length is 14 residues. The V gene's germline CDR1 is SGHRS and CDR2 YFSETQ. The CDR3 loop reads CASSLDSMNTEAFF. CDR3 DNA sequence: TGCGCCAGCAGCTTGGACAGCATGAACACTGAAGCTTTCTTT.

This sequence joins TRBV5-4 and TRBJ1-5; no clear D gene. The length of the CDR3 is 14 residues. The germline V gene has CDR1 SGHNT and CDR2 YYREEE (reference sequence). The V and J ends lost 4 bases and 2 bases respectively, with 10 bases between them. The CDR3 DNA reads TGTGCCAGCAGCCCAAATCCGGGCAATCAGCCCCAGCATTTT. Translation gives CASSPNPGNQPQHF.

Only a few counts were recorded for this clone. This sequence joins TRBV7-2 and TRBJ1-1; TRBD1 might be the D (5 bases). CDR3 size: 14 residues. With 4 bases removed from V and 1 base from J, the gap between germline ends came to 10 bases. The germline V gene has CDR1 SGHTA and CDR2 FQGNSA. The chain's CDR3 is CASSWGRKNTEAFF. CDR3 nucleotide sequence: TGTGCCAGCAGCTGGGGACGGAAGAACACTGAAGCTTTCTTT.

This rearrangement joins TRBV27 to TRBJ2-7; D is undetermined. The CDR3 has 15 amino acids. Germline CDR1 is MNHEY and CDR2 is SMNVEV (reference sequence). V lost 6 bases and J lost 2, with 17 bases in between. Written as DNA, the CDR3 is TGTGCCAGCAGATCTCCTCCCGGCCAGACCTACGAGCAGTACTTC. As protein: CASRSPPGQTYEQYF.

This clone occurred a few times. The V and J genes are TRBV5-1 and TRBJ1-2; D unresolved. This CDR3 has 11 residues. CDR1 SGHRS and CDR2 YFSETQ come from the germline V gene. Deletions cut 4 bases from V and 8 bases from J, with 9 bases between. The CDR3 nucleotides read TGCGCCAGCAGCGATAGGGTCGGCTACACCTTC. It encodes CASSDRVGYTF.

This clone was recorded a few times. The chain carries TRBV4-3 and TRBJ2-7; a weak D match, TRBD2 (6 bases). CDR1 is LGHNA, CDR2 YSLEER, per germline. The CDR3 totals 15 residues. V was clipped by 3 bases and J by 2 bases, with 14 bases between them. CDR3 coding DNA: TGCGCCAGCAGCCAGTCCGGGACTGCTGCCTACGAGCAGTACTTC. This sequence encodes CASSQSGTAAYEQYF.

This clone was observed once. The chain carries TRBV4-1 and TRBJ1-2, with 7 positions matching TRBD1. The CDR3 sequence is 18 residues long. Unmatched junction bases numbered 19, after V lost 7 bases and J lost 2 bases. Germline V CDR1 and CDR2: MGHRA, YSYEKL. The DNA for the CDR3 is TGCGCCAGCAACGACTTTCCAAAGGGAAAGGGACAGAACTATGGCTACACCTTC. It encodes CASNDFPKGKGQNYGYTF.

Turning to this clone: The junction departs from germline at one end; a sequencing error may be responsible. The rearrangement joins TRBV5-1 to TRBJ2-7, with D uncertain. The CDR3 covers 15 residues. Germline V gene sequence: CDR1 SGHRS, CDR2 YFSETQ. CDR3 sequence reads: CASRLATQTPYEQYF. The CDR3 DNA sequence: TGCGCCAGCAGATTGGCAACCCAAACCCCCTACGAGCAGTACTTC.